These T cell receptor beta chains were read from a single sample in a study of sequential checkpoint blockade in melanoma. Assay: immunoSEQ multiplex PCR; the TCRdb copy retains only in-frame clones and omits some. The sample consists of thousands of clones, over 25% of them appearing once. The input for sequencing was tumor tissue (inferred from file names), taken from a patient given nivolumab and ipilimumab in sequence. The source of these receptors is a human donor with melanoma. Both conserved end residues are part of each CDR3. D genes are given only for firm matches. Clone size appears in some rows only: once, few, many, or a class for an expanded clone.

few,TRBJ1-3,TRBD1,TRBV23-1,TGCGCCAGCAGGGTCAGGGGGCTACACTCTGGAAACACCATATATTTT,CASRVRGLHSGNTIYF
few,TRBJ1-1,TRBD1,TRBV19,TGTGCCAGTAGTCCCGGACAGGGAGAAGCTTTCTTT,CASSPGQGEAFF
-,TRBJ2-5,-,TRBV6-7,TGTGCCAGCAGCAAATGGGACGGCCAAGAGACCCAGTACTTC,CASSKWDGQETQYF
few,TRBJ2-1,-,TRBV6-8,TGTGCCAGCAGTTACTCAGGCAATGAGCAGTTCTTC,CASSYSGNEQFF
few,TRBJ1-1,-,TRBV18,TGTGCCAGCTCACCGTTGGAGGAGAACACTGAAGCTTTCTTT,CASSPLEENTEAFF
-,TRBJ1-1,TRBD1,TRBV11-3,TGTGCCAGCAGCTTAGACAGGGGGCTGGGGACTGAAGCTTTCTTT,CASSLDRGLGTEAFF
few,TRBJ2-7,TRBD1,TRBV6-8,TGTGCCAGCAGTGTGACAGGGGGCCGCGAGCAGTACTTC,CASSVTGGREQYF
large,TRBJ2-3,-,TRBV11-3,TGTGCCAGCAGCTTGGGAGTGGGGGCAGATACGCAGTATTTT,CASSLGVGADTQYF
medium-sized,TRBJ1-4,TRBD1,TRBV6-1,TGTGCCAGCAGTGAAGCGGTGGAGGGGGCGCGGCTACCTAATGAAAAACTGTTTTTT,CASSEAVEGARLPNEKLFF
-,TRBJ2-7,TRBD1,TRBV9,TGTGCCAGCAGCCCTCGGGACAGCTTCTACGAGCAGTACTTC,CASSPRDSFYEQYF
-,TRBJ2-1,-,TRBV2,TGTGCCAGCAGCTCTAAACCGTACACCCTCAATGAGCAGTTCTTC,CASSSKPYTLNEQFF
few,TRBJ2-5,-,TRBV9,TGTGCCAGCAGCGGGACGCAGGAGACCCAGTACTTC,CASSGTQETQYF
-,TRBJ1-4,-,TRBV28,TGTGCCAGCAAACCTAACAGGGTTAATGAAAAACTGTTTTTT,CASKPNRVNEKLFF
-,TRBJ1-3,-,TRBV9,TGTGCCAGCAGCGTAGAGAAGGGCACTGGAAACACCATATATTTT,CASSVEKGTGNTIYF
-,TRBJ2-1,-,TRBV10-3,TGTGCCAGCAGTGGGTCTGCTGGGAAGGGGTACAATGAGCAGTTCTTC,CASSGSAGKGYNEQFF
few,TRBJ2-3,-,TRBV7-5,TGTGCCACCTTTCGGCGGCAGGATAGCACAGATACGCAGTATTTT,CATFRRQDSTDTQYF
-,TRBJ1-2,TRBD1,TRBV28,TGTGCCAGCAGTTTAGGACCGGGACAGGGGATCTATGGCTACACCTTC,CASSLGPGQGIYGYTF
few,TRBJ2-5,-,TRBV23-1,TGCGCCAGCAGCTTGGAGGGAGCTCGAACCCAGTACTTC,CASSLEGARTQYF
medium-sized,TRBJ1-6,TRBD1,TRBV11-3,TGTGCCAGCAGCTTACCCACCAGACAGGGAAATTCACCCCTCCACTTT,CASSLPTRQGNSPLHF
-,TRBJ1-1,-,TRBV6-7,TGTGCCAGCAGTTCCCTGGGGATGAACACTGAAGCTTTCTTT,CASSSLGMNTEAFF
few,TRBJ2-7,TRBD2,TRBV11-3,TGTGCCAGCAGCCGGGGAGGGGTAATAAGGGCCTACGAGCAGTACTTC,CASSRGGVIRAYEQYF
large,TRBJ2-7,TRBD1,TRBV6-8,TGTGCCAGCAGTTACGGACAGGGGGTCGAAGAGCAGTACTTC,CASSYGQGVEEQYF
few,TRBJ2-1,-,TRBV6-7,TGTGCCAGCAGTTACTCGGCATACAATGAGCAGTTCTTC,CASSYSAYNEQFF
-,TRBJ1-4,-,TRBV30,TGTGCCTGGAGTGTACGTGGACAGACTAATGAAAAACTGTTTTTT,CAWSVRGQTNEKLFF
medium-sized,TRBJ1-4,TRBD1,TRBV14,TGTGCCAGCAGCCAAGATCGCGCAGGGGGCCGGGAAAAACTGTTTTTT,CASSQDRAGGREKLFF
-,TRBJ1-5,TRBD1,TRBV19,TGTGCCAGTAGTCCCCGGGACAGACTTTATAGCAATCAGCCCCAGCATTTT,CASSPRDRLYSNQPQHF
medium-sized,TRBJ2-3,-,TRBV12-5,TGTGCCAGCGGCCAGGGCGCAGATACGCAGTATTTT,CASGQGADTQYF
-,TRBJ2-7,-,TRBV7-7,TGTGCCAGCAGCCAAGGACCTATTTGGGTCGGCGAGCAGTACTTC,CASSQGPIWVGEQYF
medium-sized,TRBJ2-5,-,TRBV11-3,TGTGCCAGCAGCTTAAACATGGTGGGACTTAGCGGACGAAAGTACTTC,CASSLNMVGLSGRKYF
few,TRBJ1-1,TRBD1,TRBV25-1,TGTGCCAGCAGTGATCTGGGACAGGGTTGGGGTGAAGCTTTCTTT,CASSDLGQGWGEAFF
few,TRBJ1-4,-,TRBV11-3,TGTGCCAGCACCGTCCAAGGGGGTACTAATGAAAAACTGTTTTTT,CASTVQGGTNEKLFF
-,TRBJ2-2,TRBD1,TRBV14,TGTGCCAGCAGCCTGCAGGGGGTACTGGCCGGGGAGCTGTTTTTT,CASSLQGVLAGELFF
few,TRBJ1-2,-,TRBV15,TGTGCCACCAGCCTCACGGGGGCAGGGAACTATGGCTACACCTTC,CATSLTGAGNYGYTF
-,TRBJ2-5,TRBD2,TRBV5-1,TGCGCCAGCAGCTTGGACCCAGGACTAGCGACCCAGTACTTC,CASSLDPGLATQYF
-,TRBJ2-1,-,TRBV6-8,TGTGCCAGCAGTGTCGGAATAGGGGGAGATGAGCAGTTCTTC,CASSVGIGGDEQFF
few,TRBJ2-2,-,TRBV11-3,TGTGCCAGCAGCTTGAGCTTCGACATCGCGAACACCGGGGAGCTGTTTTTT,CASSLSFDIANTGELFF
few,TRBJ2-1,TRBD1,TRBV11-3,TGTGCCAGCAGATACCGGGACAGCTCCTACAATGAGCAGTTCTTC,CASRYRDSSYNEQFF
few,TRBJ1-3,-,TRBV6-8,TGTGCCAGCAGTTACTCGAACAGTTACTCTGGAAACACCATATATTTT,CASSYSNSYSGNTIYF
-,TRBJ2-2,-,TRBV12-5,TGTGCCAACACTGGGCTAGAAGGCACCGGGGAGCTGTTTTTT,CANTGLEGTGELFF
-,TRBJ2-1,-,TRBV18,TGTGCCAGCCGAAAGACCGACAATGAGCAGTTCTTC,CASRKTDNEQFF
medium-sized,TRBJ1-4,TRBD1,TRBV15,TGTGCCACCAGCAGAGCCGGGACAGGGCCTAAGCTGTTTTTT,CATSRAGTGPKLFF
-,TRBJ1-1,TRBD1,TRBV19,TGTGCCAGTAGCACCGGGACAGAGGGAACTGAAGCTTTCTTT,CASSTGTEGTEAFF
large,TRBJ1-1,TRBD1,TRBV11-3,TGTGCCAGCAGCTTCTCGATTACGGTAGCAGGGGGGAACACTGAAGCTTTCTTT,CASSFSITVAGGNTEAFF
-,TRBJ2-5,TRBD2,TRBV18,TGTGCCAGCTCACCAGAATCCAGCGGGACGACCCTGGGGTACTTC,CASSPESSGTTLGYF
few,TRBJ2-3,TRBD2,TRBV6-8,TGTGCCATCAGGAAATCTGGCGGGGGGGCAGATACGCAGTATTTT,CAIRKSGGGADTQYF
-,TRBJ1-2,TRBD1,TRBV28,TGTGCCAGCAGTCCCGCGGGGACAGGGACCTATGGCTACACCTTC,CASSPAGTGTYGYTF
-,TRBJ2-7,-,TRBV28,TGTGCCAGCAGTGAGACCGGGGGTACCTACGAGCAGTACTTC,CASSETGGTYEQYF
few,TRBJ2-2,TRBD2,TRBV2,TGTGCCAGCAGAGCTAGCGGGGCGGGCACCGGGGAGCTGTTTTTT,CASRASGAGTGELFF
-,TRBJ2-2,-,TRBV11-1,TGTGCCAGCAGCCCAGATCTAGGGGCCGGGGAGCTGTTTTTT,CASSPDLGAGELFF
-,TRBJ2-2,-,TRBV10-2,TGCGCCAGCAGAGACAGCGGGTCACCCGGGGAGCTGTTTTTT,CASRDSGSPGELFF